Below, 10 T cell receptor beta chains from the same sample are listed, as sequenced in a study of T-cell memory formation after mild COVID-19. TCRdb itself ran the 5' RACE reads through MiXCR, one entry per CDR3 protein. Of more than 250,000 distinct CDR3 sequences listed, more than 15% are singletons. Sequencing was done on a sample of PBMCs or a T cell subset sorted from them (not recorded which). The receptors shown here come from a man aged 18 to 30 who had mild COVID-19 (a few samples of this study predate the infection). Cell type and time point are not known.

This chain joins TRBV18 and TRBJ2-5; D not certain. The CDR3 contains 12 residues. V lost 0 bases to trimming and J lost 5 bases, with 4 bases between them. Per the germline V gene, CDR1 is KGHSH and CDR2 is LQKENI. CDR3 DNA: TGTGCCAGCTCACCACCGGTGGAGACCCAGTACTTC. Translated, it gives CASSPPVETQYF.

This clonotype came up a few times. The chain carries TRBV7-9 and TRBJ1-1; possibly TRBD1 for D (5 bases). CDR1 and CDR2 (germline): SEHNR, FQNEAQ (reference sequence). The CDR3 totals 13 residues. The ends were cut back, 6 bases at V and 3 bases at J, with 11 bases in the middle. In nucleotides, the CDR3 is TGTGCCAGCAGGGGGGGTCGGGACACTGAAGCTTTCTTT. The encoded protein is CASRGGRDTEAFF. Combining the CDR3 with reference TRBV7-9 and TRBJ1-1 gives the whole variable domain DTGVSQNPRHKITKRGQNVTFRCDPISEHNRLYWYRQTLGQGPEFLTYFQNEAQLEKSRLLSDRFSAERPKGSFSTLEIQRTEQGDSAMYLCASRGGRDTEAFFGQGTRLTVV.

The rearrangement joins TRBV20-1 to TRBJ2-2; D not certain. The CDR3 loop spans 11 amino acids. V was pared by 3 bases and J by 5 bases, with 4 bases between. Germline V gene lookup returns CDR1 DFQATT and CDR2 SNEGSKA (reference sequence). Here the CDR3 reads CSARSTGELFF. The CDR3, as DNA: TGCAGTGCTAGGTCGACCGGGGAGCTGTTTTTT.

This clonotype was found a few times. V and J are TRBV5-1 and TRBJ2-3, with D possibly matching TRBD2 (6 bases). The CDR3 extends over 15 amino acids. Germline CDR1 is SGHRS and CDR2 is YFSETQ. The ends were cut back, 5 bases at V and 0 bases at J, with 13 bases in the middle. DNA of the CDR3: TGCGCCAGCAGTTGGAGGGTCCCAAGCACAGATACGCAGTATTTT. Amino acids: CASSWRVPSTDTQYF.

The rearrangement joins TRBV6-6 to TRBJ2-5; maybe TRBD1 (5 bases). The germline gives CDR1 MNHNY, CDR2 SVGAGI (reference sequence). The germline V and J ends were trimmed by 0 bases and 4 bases, with 9 bases remaining between them. The CDR3 runs 14 residues. The CDR3 is CASSYSAGSETQYF. In DNA, the CDR3 is TGTGCCAGCAGTTACTCCGCAGGGTCAGAGACCCAGTACTTC.

This clonotype was seen ten or more times. The chain has TRBV2 and TRBJ2-5; no clear D gene. The germline V and J ends were trimmed by 3 bases and 1 base, with 6 bases remaining between them. The CDR3 consists of 13 residues. The germline CDR1 and CDR2 sequences are SNHLY and FYNNEI. DNA for the CDR3: TGTGCCAGCAGTGACGTGGGCCAAGAGACCCAGTACTTC. Translated, it gives CASSDVGQETQYF.

This clonotype turned up a few times. The chain recombines TRBV20-1 with TRBJ2-2; D gene ambiguous. The germline gives CDR1 DFQATT, CDR2 SNEGSKA (reference sequence). The V end lost 3 bases, the J end lost 1 base, and 6 bases lay between the germline ends. The CDR3 length is 13 residues. The CDR3 region is CSASQLNTGELFF. The CDR3 nucleotides are TGCAGTGCTAGCCAGCTGAACACCGGGGAGCTGTTTTTT.

This clonotype was seen many times. The chain uses TRBV28 and TRBJ2-2; D may match TRBD1 or TRBD2 (6 bases each). The V end was cut by 2 bases, the J end by 4 bases, with 11 bases between. Germline CDR1 is MDHEN and CDR2 is SYDVKM. CDR3 length equals 15 residues. CDR3 loop: CASSLEGGITGELFF. CDR3 bases: TGTGCCAGCAGTTTAGAGGGGGGAATCACCGGGGAGCTGTTTTTT.

This clonotype has just a few counts. V is TRBV6-2 or TRBV6-3 and J is TRBJ2-1, with TRBD2 identical over 12 bases. This CDR3 region has 12 residues. CDR1 and CDR2 (germline): MNHEY, SVGEGT. The CDR3, as DNA: TGTCCACTAGCGGGGGGCTACAATGAGCAGTTCTTC. It is translated as CPLAGGYNEQFF.

The chain combines TRBV15 with TRBJ2-4; D is tentatively TRBD1 or TRBD2 (5 bases each). The germline gives CDR1 LNHNV, CDR2 YYDKDF (reference sequence). Trimming removed 8 bases at V and 4 bases at J, with 21 bases between. There are 16 residues in the CDR3. CDR3 amino acids: CATRLLPSWGKNIQYF. For the CDR3, the DNA is TGTGCCACCCGACTTCTCCCTAGCTGGGGGAAAAACATTCAGTACTTC.